What follows is one T cell receptor beta chain and its context. Its cognate antigen has yet to be identified. No qualities accompany the bases; no much larger clone lies one base away. Receptor libraries were prepared by PCR. The instrument was an Illumina HiSeq 4000. The TCR beta-chain CDR3 region of each patient was profiled by high-throughput sequencing. Processing in the source paper ran as follows. CDR3 differences across clinicopathological groups were used to build a classifier for discriminating distant-metastatic papillary thyroid cancer patients. To measure repertoire diversity the researchers used the Shannon index, while the Morisita-Horn index served to gauge how similar the tumor and blood repertoires were. The public reads were run again by TCRdb, first through fastp at Q25 and then through MiXCR, and only productive beta chains were kept. These V and J calls originate from TCRdb's pipeline instead of the authors' own analysis. The sample table shows under 35,000 clones, and about 40% are seen once. The top ten hold approximately 22% of the sample.

This sample was included in a study of metastatic and nonmetastatic thyroid tumors (dated by TCRdb to 2020 to 2021). Turning to the overall study: The researchers compared repertoires between peripheral blood samples and tumor or nodule tissue samples from patients with malignant or benign thyroid disease.

No patient had received any treatment before thyroid surgery. Patient clinical samples collected from about 2012 to 2018 were retrospectively analysed using T-cell receptor beta sequencing. Overall results and qualifications from the work: In both blood and tumor samples, malignant tumors were reported to have significantly higher TCR beta diversity than benign nodules.

Source material: tumor tissue. This clonotype was obtained from a female donor with papillary thyroid cancer or a benign thyroid nodule (not recorded which). Some clones in this sample may be carry-over from other donors' samples.

Here is the DNA: TGTGCCAGCAGCTTAGGTGGCAAAGAGACCCAGTACTTC. Its protein reads: CASSLGGKETQYF. Here the chain combines TRBV7-2 and TRBJ2-5; confidence is insufficient to name the D gene. From a lookup of the germline V gene, CDR1 and CDR2 are SGHTA and FQGNSA. V loses 1 base, J loses 3 bases, and the germline ends lie 6 bases apart. The CDR3 spans 13 residues, from the cysteine through the phenylalanine. Only the CDR3 part of the read is kept: 39 bases, read in frame from the first base.